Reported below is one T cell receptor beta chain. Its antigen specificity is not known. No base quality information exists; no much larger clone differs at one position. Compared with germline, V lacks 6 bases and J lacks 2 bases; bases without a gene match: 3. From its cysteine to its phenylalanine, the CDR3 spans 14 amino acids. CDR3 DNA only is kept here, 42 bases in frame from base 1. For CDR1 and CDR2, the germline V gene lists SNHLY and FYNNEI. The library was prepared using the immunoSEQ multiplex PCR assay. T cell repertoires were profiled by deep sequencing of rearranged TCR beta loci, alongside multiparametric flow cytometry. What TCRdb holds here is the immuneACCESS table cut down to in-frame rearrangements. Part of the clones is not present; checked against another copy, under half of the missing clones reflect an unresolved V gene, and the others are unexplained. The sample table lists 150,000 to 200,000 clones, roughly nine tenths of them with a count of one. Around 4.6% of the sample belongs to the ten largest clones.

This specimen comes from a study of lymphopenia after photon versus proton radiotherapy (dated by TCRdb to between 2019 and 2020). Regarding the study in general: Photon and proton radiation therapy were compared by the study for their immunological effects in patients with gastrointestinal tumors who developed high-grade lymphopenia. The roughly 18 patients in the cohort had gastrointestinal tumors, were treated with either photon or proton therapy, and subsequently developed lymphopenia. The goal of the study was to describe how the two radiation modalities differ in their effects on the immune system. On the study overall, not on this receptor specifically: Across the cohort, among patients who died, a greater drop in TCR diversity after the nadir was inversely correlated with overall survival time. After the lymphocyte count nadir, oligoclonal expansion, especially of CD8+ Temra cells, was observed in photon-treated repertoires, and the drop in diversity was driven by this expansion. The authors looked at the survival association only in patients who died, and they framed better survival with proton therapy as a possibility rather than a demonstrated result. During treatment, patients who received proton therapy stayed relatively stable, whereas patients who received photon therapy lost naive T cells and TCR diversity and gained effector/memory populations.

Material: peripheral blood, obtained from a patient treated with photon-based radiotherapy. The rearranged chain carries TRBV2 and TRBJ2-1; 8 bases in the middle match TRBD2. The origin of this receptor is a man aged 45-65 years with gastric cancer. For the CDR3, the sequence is CASRSAGAYNEQFF. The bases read TGTGCCAGCAGGTCAGCGGGAGCCTACAATGAGCAGTTCTTC.